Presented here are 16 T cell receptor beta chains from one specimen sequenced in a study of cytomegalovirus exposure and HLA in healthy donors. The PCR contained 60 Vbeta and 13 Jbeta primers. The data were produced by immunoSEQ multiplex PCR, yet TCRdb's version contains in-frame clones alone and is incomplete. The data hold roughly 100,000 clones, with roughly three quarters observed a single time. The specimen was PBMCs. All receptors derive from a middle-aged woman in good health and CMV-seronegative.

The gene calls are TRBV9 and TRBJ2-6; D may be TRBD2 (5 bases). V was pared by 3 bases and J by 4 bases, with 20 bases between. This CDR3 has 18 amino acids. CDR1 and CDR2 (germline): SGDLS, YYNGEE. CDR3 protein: CASSGNRGATVGANVLTF. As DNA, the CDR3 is TGTGCCAGCAGCGGAAACCGGGGTGCCACCGTGGGGGCCAACGTCCTGACTTTC.

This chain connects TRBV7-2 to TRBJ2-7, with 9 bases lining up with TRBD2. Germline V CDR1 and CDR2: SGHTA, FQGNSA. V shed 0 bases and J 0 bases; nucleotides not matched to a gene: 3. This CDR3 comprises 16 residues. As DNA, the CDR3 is TGTGCCAGCAGCTTAGCCACTAGCGGGTACTCCTACGAGCAGTACTTC. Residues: CASSLATSGYSYEQYF.

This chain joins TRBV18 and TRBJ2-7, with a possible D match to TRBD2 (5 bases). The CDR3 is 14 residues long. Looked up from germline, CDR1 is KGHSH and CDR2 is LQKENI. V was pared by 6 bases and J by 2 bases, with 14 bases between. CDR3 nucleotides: TGTGCCAGCTCTTATGCCGGGAAGCCCTACGAGCAGTACTTC. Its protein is CASSYAGKPYEQYF.

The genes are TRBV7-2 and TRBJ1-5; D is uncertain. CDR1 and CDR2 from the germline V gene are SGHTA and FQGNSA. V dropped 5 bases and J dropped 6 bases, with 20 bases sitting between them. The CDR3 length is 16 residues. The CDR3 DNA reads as TGTGCCAGCAGCGCTCTTGGGCCCCTGGGTAGTCAGCCCCAGCATTTT. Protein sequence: CASSALGPLGSQPQHF. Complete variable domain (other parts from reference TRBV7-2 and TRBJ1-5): GAGVSQSPSNKVTEKGKDVELRCDPISGHTALYWYRQSLGQGLEFLIYFQGNSAPDKSGLPSDRFSAERTGGSVSTLTIQRTQQEDSAVYLCASSALGPLGSQPQHFGDGTRLSIL.

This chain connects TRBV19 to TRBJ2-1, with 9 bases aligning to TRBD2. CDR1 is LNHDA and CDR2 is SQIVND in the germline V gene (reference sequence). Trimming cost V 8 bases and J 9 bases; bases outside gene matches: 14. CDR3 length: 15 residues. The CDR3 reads CASGSGRMSRGEQFF. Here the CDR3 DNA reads TGTGCCAGTGGAAGCGGGAGGATGTCAAGGGGTGAGCAGTTCTTC.

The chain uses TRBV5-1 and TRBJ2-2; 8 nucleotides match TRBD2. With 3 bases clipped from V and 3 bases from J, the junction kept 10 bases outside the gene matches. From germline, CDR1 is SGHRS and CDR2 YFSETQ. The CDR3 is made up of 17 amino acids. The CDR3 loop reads CASSSTGTSVDTGELFF. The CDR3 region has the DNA TGCGCCAGCAGCTCCACCGGGACTAGTGTCGACACCGGGGAGCTGTTTTTT. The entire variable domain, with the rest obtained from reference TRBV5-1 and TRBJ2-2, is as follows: KAGVTQTPRYLIKTRGQQVTLSCSPISGHRSVSWYQQTPGQGLQFLFEYFSETQRNKGNFPGRFSGRQFSNSRSEMNVSTLELGDSALYLCASSSTGTSVDTGELFFGEGSRLTVL.

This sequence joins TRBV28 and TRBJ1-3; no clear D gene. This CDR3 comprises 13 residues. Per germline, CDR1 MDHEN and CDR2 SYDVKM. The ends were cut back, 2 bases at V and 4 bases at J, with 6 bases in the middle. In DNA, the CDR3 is TGTGCCAGCAGTTTACTACAGGGAAACACCATATATTTT. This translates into CASSLLQGNTIYF.

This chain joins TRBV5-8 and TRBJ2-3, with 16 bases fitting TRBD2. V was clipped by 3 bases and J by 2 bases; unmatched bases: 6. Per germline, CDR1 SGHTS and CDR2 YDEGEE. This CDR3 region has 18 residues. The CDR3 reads CASSSGTSGRAATDTQYF. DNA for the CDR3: TGTGCCAGCAGCTCCGGGACTAGCGGGAGGGCCGCCACAGATACGCAGTATTTT.

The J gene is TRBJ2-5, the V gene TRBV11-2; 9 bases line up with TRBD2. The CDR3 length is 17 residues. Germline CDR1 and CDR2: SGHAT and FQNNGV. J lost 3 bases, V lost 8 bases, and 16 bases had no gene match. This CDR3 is CASGQRGVWSGEETQYF. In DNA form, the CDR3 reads TGTGCCAGCGGCCAGCGGGGGGTGTGGAGTGGTGAAGAGACCCAGTACTTC.

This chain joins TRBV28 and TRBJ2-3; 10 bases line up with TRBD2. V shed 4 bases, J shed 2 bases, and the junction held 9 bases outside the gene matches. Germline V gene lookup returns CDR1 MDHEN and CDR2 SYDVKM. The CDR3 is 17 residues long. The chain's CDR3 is CASSSQVLAGSTDTQYF. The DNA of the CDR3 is TGTGCCAGCAGTTCACAAGTACTAGCGGGATCCACAGATACGCAGTATTTT.

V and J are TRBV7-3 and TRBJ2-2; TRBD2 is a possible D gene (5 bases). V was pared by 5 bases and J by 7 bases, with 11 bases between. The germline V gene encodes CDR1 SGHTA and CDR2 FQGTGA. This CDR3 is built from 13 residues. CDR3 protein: CASSPSGIGELFF. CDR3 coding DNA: TGTGCCAGCAGCCCCTCGGGAATCGGGGAGCTGTTTTTT.

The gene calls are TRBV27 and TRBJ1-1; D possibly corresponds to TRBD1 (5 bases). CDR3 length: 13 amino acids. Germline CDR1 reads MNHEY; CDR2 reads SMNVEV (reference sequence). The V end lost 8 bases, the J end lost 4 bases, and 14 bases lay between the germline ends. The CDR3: CASSLRGRTEAFF. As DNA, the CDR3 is TGTGCCAGCTCGTTAAGGGGCCGCACTGAAGCTTTCTTT.

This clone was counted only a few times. This chain's CDR3 is CASSFRTSGRMWGEQFF. CDR3 in DNA: TGTGCCAGCAGTTTCCGGACTAGCGGGAGAATGTGGGGTGAGCAGTTCTTC. The chain couples TRBV27 to TRBJ2-1, with 13 bases that match TRBD2. Trimming at V came to 3 bases and at J to 9 bases, leaving 11 bases not matched to a gene. The CDR3 is 17 amino acids. Germline V gene data show CDR1 as MNHEY and CDR2 as SMNVEV (reference sequence).

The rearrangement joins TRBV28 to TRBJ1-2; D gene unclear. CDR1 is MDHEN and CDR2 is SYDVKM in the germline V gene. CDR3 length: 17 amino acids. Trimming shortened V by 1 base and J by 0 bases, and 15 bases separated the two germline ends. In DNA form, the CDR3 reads TGTGCCAGCAGTTTATATTCGGGGTGGTCGTCTAACTATGGCTACACCTTC. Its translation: CASSLYSGWSSNYGYTF.

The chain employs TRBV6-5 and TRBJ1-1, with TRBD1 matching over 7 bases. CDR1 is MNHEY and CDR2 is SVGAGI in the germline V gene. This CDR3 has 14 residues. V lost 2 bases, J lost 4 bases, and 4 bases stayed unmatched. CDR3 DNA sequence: TGTGCCAGCAGTTACAGGGGGCGAGGCACTGAAGCTTTCTTT. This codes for CASSYRGRGTEAFF.

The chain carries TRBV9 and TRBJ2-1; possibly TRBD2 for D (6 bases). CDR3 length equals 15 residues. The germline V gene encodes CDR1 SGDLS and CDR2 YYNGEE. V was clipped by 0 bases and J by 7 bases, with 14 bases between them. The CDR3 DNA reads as TGTGCCAGCAGCGTAGAGTCTAGCGCGCGGAATGAGCAGTTCTTC. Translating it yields CASSVESSARNEQFF.